The T cell receptor beta chain under discussion was sequenced for a study of shared clonotypes between healthy human individuals. V was clipped by 5 bases and J by 0 bases, with 16 bases between them. The CDR3 is 16 amino acids. Germline CDR1 is SEHNR and CDR2 is FQNEAQ (reference sequence). Sequencing used immunoSEQ multiplex PCR; TCRdb keeps in-frame clones, though not all of them. In the table there are 2 million to 2.5 million clones, under 97% of which are singletons. The J gene is TRBJ2-5, the V gene TRBV7-9; D is ambiguous. The sample consisted of naive CD4+ T cells sorted from blood. Subset specified: CD45RA+ positively selected. The sequence was obtained from a man between 18 and 29 years old in good health. The CDR3 protein is CASSPRVVWNQETQYF. The CDR3 DNA follows: TGTGCCAGCAGCCCCCGGGTAGTGTGGAACCAAGAGACCCAGTACTTC.